This TCR beta chain was found in a study of blood T cell repertoires in COVID-19. Overall study context: Material from acute and convalescent COVID-19 was sourced from the United States, Italy and Spain. In each case, the material was cDNA or gDNA derived from T cells, B-cell-depleted T cells, or PBMCs.

Original processing notes: The authors estimated nucleated cell counts from reference gene primer amplification. Assay used: immunoSEQ multiplex PCR; TCRdb lists only in-frame clones, some missing. Clonal size and the V and J genes are those of that table, whereas D and trimming came from the DNA. The sample includes 110,000 or so clones, 70% to 90% of them seen just once. V lost 5 bases to trimming and J lost 6 bases; unmatched junction nucleotides: 12. The CDR3 consists of 16 residues. From germline, CDR1 is MNHEY and CDR2 SMNVEV (reference sequence). This sequence joins TRBV27 and TRBJ1-5; TRBD1 matches 8 bases. Source material: peripheral blood. The clonotype originates from a woman in her sixties or seventies who had recovered from COVID-19. CDR3 region: CASSRHPRGPLQPQHF. The CDR3 DNA sequence: TGTGCCAGCAGTCGACACCCCAGGGGGCCCCTTCAGCCCCAGCATTTT.